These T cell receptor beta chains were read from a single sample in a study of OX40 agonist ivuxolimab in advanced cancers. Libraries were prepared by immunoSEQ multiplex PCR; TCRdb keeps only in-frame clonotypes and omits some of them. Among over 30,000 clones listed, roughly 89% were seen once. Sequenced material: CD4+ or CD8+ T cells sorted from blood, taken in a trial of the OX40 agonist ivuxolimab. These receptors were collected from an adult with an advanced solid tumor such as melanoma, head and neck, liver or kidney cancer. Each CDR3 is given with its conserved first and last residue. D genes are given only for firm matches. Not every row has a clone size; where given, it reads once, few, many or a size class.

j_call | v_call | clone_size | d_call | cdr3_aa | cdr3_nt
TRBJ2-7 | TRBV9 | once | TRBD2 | CASSVGNAGGGEQYF | TGTGCCAGCAGCGTAGGGAACGCGGGGGGTGGGGAGCAGTACTTC
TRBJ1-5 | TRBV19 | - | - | CASSISGRRYSNQPQHF | TGTGCCAGTAGTATTTCCGGGAGGAGATATAGCAATCAGCCCCAGCATTTT
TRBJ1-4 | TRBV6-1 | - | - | CASSAKIRTIIATNEKLFF | TGTGCCAGCAGTGCAAAAATACGGACGATTATAGCAACTAATGAAAAACTGTTTTTT
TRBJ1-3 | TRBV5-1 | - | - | CASSFGRADGNTIYF | TGCGCCAGCAGCTTTGGCAGGGCGGATGGAAACACCATATATTTT
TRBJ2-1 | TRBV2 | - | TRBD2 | CASTDPAGGFRSYNEQFF | TGTGCCAGCACAGACCCAGCGGGAGGTTTTAGGTCCTACAATGAGCAGTTCTTC
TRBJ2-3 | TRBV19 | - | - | CASSDPAEGFFSADTQYF | TGTGCCAGTAGTGATCCGGCAGAGGGTTTTTTTAGTGCAGATACGCAGTATTTT
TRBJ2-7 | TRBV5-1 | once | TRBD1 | CASSLQGQGAYEQYF | TGCGCCAGCAGCTTGCAAGGACAGGGGGCGTACGAGCAGTACTTC
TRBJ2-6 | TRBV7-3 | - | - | CASSLTASGANVLTF | TGTGCCAGCAGCCTCACCGCCTCTGGGGCCAACGTCCTGACTTTC
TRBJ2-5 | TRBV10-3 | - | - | CAISDSLRRASGETQYF | TGTGCCATCAGTGACTCCTTGCGGAGGGCCTCGGGAGAGACCCAGTACTTC
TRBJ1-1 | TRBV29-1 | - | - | CSVENRLRNTEAFF | TGCAGCGTTGAAAACAGACTCCGGAACACTGAAGCTTTCTTT
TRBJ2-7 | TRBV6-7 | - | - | CASSSRGSANEQYF | TGTGCCAGCAGCTCCAGGGGTTCGGCGAACGAGCAGTACTTC
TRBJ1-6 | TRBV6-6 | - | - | CASSAQLGGVGSPLHF | TGTGCCAGCAGCGCACAACTGGGGGGCGTAGGATCACCCCTCCACTTT
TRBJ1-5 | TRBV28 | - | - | CASSFPGDQPQHF | TGTGCCAGCAGTTTTCCCGGGGATCAGCCCCAGCATTTT
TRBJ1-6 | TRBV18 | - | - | CASSPLEGQENSPLHF | TGTGCCAGCTCACCACTGGAAGGGCAGGAAAATTCACCCCTCCACTTT
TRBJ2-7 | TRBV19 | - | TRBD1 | CASSIGQGGEQYF | TGTGCCAGTAGCATCGGACAGGGGGGCGAGCAGTACTTC
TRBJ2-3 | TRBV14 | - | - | CASSQAASFTQYF | TGTGCCAGCAGCCAAGCTGCCAGCTTTACGCAGTATTTT
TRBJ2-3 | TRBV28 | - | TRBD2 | CASRSGGRQYF | TGTGCCAGCAGGAGCGGGGGTCGTCAGTATTTT
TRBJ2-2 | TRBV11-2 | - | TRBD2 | CASSLASGSHTGELFF | TGTGCCAGCAGCTTAGCTAGCGGGAGTCACACCGGGGAGCTGTTTTTT
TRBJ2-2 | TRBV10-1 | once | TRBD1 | CATPPPSGTGNTGELFF | TGCGCCACTCCCCCGCCTTCCGGGACAGGGAACACCGGGGAGCTGTTTTTT
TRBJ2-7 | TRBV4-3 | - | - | CASSQVRSSEQYF | TGCGCCAGCAGCCAAGTTAGGAGTAGCGAGCAGTACTTC
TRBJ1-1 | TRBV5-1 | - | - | CASRSQGLNTEAFF | TGCGCCAGCAGGTCGCAGGGGTTGAACACTGAAGCTTTCTTT
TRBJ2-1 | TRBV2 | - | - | CASTRRGAGNEQFF | TGTGCCAGCACTCGCCGGGGGGCCGGGAATGAGCAGTTCTTC
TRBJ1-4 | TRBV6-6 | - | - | CASSYPGLPAGGKLFF | TGTGCCAGCAGTTACCCGGGACTACCCGCCGGGGGAAAACTGTTTTTT
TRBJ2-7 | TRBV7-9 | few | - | CASGRDTKTYEQYF | TGTGCCAGCGGGAGGGACACTAAGACCTACGAGCAGTACTTC
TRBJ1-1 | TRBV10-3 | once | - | CAISGVGGTMNTEAFF | TGTGCCATCAGTGGGGTTGGGGGGACCATGAACACTGAAGCTTTCTTT
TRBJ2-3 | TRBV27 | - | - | CESRDWSTDTQYF | TGTGAATCTAGGGACTGGAGCACAGATACGCAGTATTTT
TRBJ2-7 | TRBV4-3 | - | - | CASTPKIEAGPSYEQYF | TGCGCCAGCACCCCCAAGATCGAGGCGGGTCCCTCCTACGAGCAGTACTTC
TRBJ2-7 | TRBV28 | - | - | CASSRGLEQYF | TGTGCCAGCAGTCGAGGACTTGAGCAGTACTTC
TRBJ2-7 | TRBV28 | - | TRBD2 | CASRTSGLAYEQYF | TGTGCCAGCAGAACTAGCGGACTGGCCTACGAGCAGTACTTC
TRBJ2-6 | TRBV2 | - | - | CAISRAPSSGANVLTF | TGTGCCATTTCCAGGGCCCCTAGCTCTGGGGCCAACGTCCTGACTTTC
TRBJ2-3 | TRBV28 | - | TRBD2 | CASSSSGGLAGGDTQYF | TGTGCCAGCAGCTCCTCAGGGGGGCTAGCGGGAGGGGATACGCAGTATTTT
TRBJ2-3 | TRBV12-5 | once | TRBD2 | CASGLVLPPISGRASTDTQYF | TGTGCTAGTGGTTTGGTATTACCCCCAATTAGCGGGAGGGCCAGTACAGATACGCAGTATTTT
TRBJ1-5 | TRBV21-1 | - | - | CASSKEVAPSRNQPQHF | TGTGCCAGCAGCAAAGAAGTCGCGCCATCCCGCAATCAGCCCCAGCATTTT
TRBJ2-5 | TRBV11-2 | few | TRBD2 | CASSRLAGEETQYF | TGTGCCAGCAGCAGATTAGCGGGAGAAGAGACCCAGTACTTC
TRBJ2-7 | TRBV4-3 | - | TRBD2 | CASSQDPGGEQYF | TGCGCCAGCAGCCAAGATCCGGGGGGAGAGCAGTACTTC
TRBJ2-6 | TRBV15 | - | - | CATSTRDGRFSGANVLTF | TGTGCCACCAGCACCCGGGACGGACGTTTCTCTGGGGCCAACGTCCTGACTTTC
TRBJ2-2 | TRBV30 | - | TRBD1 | CAWSLRTGDPGELFF | TGTGCCTGGAGTCTTAGGACAGGGGATCCCGGGGAGCTGTTTTTT
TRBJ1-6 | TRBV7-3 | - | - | CASSLVGSENSPLHF | TGTGCCAGCAGCTTGGTCGGGAGTGAGAATTCACCCCTCCACTTT
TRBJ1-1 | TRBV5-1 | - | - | CASSLDTRNMNTEAFF | TGCGCCAGCAGCTTGGATACTCGGAACATGAACACTGAAGCTTTCTTT
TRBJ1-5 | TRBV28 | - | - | CASSTQGFNQPQHF | TGTGCCAGCAGTACACAGGGTTTCAATCAGCCCCAGCATTTT
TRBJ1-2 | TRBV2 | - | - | CASSQNRESYTF | TGTGCCAGCAGTCAGAACAGGGAGAGCTACACCTTC
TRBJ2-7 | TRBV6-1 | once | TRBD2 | CASNAGGHEQYF | TGTGCCAGCAATGCGGGGGGGCACGAGCAGTACTTC
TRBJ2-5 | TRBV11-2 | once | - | CASSLDGADRSQETQYF | TGTGCCAGCAGCTTAGATGGGGCGGACCGCAGTCAAGAGACCCAGTACTTC
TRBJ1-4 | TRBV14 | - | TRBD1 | CASSQIRGQNEKLFF | TGTGCCAGCAGCCAGATAAGGGGGCAGAACGAAAAACTGTTTTTT
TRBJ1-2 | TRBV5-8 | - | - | CASSSPGLYYGYTF | TGTGCCAGCAGCTCGCCGGGACTGTACTATGGCTACACCTTC